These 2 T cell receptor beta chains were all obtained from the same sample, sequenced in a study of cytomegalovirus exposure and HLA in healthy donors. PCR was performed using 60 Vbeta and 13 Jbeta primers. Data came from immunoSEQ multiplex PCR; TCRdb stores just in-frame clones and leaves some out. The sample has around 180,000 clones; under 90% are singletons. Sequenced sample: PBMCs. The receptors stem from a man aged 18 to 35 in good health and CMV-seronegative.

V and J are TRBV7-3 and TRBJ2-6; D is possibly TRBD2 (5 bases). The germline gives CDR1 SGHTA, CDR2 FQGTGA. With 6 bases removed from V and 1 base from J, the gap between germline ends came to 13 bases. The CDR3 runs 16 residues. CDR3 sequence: CASSHIRGSGANVLTF. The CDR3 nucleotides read TGTGCCAGCAGTCACATTAGAGGGTCTGGGGCCAACGTCCTGACTTTC. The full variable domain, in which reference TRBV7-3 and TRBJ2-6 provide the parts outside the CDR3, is GAGVSQTPSNKVTEKGKYVELRCDPISGHTALYWYRQSLGQGPEFLIYFQGTGAADDSGLPNDRFFAVRPEGSVSTLKIQRTERGDSAVYLCASSHIRGSGANVLTFGAGSRLTVL.

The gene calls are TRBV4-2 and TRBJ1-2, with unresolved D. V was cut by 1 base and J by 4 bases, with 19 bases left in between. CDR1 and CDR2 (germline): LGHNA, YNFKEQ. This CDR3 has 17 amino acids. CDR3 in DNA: TGTGCCAGCAGCCAAGTAGGTTTAGCGGTCAGGCGCTATGGCTACACCTTC. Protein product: CASSQVGLAVRRYGYTF.